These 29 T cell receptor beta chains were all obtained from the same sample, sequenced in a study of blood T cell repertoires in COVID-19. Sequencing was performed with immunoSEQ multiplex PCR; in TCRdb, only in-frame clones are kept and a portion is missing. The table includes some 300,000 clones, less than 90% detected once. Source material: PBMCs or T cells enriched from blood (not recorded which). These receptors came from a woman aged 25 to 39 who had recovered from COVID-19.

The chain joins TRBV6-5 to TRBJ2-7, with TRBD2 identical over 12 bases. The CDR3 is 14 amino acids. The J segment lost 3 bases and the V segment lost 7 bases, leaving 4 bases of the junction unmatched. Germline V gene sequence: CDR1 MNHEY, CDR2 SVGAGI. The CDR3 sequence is CASTSTSGGYEQYF. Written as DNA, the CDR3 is TGTGCCAGCACCTCGACTAGCGGGGGCTACGAGCAGTACTTC.

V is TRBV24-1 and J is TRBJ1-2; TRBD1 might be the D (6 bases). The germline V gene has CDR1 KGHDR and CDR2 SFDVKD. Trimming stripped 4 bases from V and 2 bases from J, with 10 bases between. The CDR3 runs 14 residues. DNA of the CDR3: TGTGCCACCAGTGAACTGGGGGCCAACTATGGCTACACCTTC. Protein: CATSELGANYGYTF.

This chain's CDR3 is CSAGTGGNSPLHF. The CDR3 DNA is TGCAGCGCCGGGACAGGGGGCAATTCACCCCTCCACTTT. The gene calls are TRBV29-1 and TRBJ1-6; 12 nucleotides align to TRBD1. J was trimmed by 7 bases and V by 7 bases; bases with no gene match: 2. Per germline, CDR1 SQVTM and CDR2 ANQGSEA. The CDR3 sequence is 13 residues long.

CDR3 coding DNA: TGTGCCAGCAGCTCTCAAGGGACAGAAGAGACCCAGTACTTC. The encoded protein is CASSSQGTEETQYF. V and J are TRBV5-4 and TRBJ2-5; 7 nucleotides align to TRBD1. CDR3 length equals 14 residues. With V trimmed by 3 bases and J by 3 bases, 5 bases remained unmatched. The germline V gene encodes CDR1 SGHNT and CDR2 YYREEE (reference sequence).

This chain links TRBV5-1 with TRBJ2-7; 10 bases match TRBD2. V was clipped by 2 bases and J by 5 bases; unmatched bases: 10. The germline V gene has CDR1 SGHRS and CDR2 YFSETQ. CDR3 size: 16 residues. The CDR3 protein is CASSFGPSGGKDEQYF. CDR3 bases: TGCGCCAGCAGCTTCGGGCCTAGCGGGGGTAAGGACGAGCAGTACTTC.

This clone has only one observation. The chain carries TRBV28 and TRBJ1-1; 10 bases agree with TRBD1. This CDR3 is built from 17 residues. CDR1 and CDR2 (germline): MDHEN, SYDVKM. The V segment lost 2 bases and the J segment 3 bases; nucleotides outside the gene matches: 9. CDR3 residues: CASSLQRTGGVDTEAFF. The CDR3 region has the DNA TGTGCCAGCAGTTTACAACGGACAGGGGGTGTAGACACTGAAGCTTTCTTT.

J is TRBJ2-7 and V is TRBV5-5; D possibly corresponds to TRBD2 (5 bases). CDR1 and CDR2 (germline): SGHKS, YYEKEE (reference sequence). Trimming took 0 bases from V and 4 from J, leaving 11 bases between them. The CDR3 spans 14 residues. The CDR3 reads CASSLDSGRYEQYF. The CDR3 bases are TGTGCCAGCAGCTTGGACTCGGGGAGATACGAGCAGTACTTC.

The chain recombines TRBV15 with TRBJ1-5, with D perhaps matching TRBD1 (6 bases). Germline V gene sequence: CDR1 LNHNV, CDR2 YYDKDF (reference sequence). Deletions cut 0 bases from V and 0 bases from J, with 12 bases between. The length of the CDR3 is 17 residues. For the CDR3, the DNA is TGTGCCACCAGCAGAGATCAGGGGACCCGTAGCAATCAGCCCCAGCATTTT. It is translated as CATSRDQGTRSNQPQHF.

In DNA, the CDR3 is TGTGCCTCCGGGGGAGGGCCAGATACGCAGTATTTT. This translates into CASGGGPDTQYF. This chain connects TRBV24-1 to TRBJ2-3; 7 bases fit TRBD2. Germline V CDR1 and CDR2: KGHDR, SFDVKD. V lost 12 bases, J lost 4 bases, and 6 bases stayed unmatched. CDR3 length: 12 residues.

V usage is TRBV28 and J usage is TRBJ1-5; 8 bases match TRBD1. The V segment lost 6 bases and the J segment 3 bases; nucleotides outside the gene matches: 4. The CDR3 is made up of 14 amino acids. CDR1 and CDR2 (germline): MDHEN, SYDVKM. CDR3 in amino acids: CASRGGQVNQPQHF. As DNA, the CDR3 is TGTGCCAGCAGGGGGGGACAGGTCAATCAGCCCCAGCATTTT.

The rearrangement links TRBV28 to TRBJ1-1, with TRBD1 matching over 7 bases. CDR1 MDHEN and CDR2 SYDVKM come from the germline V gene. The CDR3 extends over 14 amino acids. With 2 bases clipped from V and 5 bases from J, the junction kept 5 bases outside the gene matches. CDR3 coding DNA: TGTGCCAGCAGTTTACCGACAGGGCGAACTGAAGCTTTCTTT. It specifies CASSLPTGRTEAFF.

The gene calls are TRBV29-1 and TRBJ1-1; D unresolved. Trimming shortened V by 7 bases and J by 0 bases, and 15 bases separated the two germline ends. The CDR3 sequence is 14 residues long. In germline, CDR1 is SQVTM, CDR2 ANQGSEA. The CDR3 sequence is CSANPGGMNTEAFF. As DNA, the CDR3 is TGCAGCGCAAACCCCGGCGGCATGAACACTGAAGCTTTCTTT.

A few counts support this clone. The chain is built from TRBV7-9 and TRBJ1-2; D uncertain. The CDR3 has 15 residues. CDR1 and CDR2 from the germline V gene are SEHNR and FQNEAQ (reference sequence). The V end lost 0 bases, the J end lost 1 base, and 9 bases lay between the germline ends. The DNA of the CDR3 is TGTGCCAGCAGCTTAGCATCAGGTATTAACTATGGCTACACCTTC. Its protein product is CASSLASGINYGYTF.

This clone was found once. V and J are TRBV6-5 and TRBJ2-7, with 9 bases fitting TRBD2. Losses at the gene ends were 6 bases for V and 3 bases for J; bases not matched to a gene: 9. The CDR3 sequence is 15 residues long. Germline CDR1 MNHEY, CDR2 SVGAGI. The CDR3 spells CASRAGASGDYEQYF. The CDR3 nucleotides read TGTGCCAGCAGGGCCGGGGCTAGCGGGGACTACGAGCAGTACTTC.

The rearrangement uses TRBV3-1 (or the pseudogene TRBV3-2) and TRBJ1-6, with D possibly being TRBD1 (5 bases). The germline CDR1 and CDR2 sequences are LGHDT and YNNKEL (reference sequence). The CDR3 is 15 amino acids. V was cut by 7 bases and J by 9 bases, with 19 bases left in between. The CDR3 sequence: CASKKTGGLSSPLHF. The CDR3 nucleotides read TGTGCCAGCAAAAAGACGGGGGGATTGAGTTCACCCCTCCACTTT.

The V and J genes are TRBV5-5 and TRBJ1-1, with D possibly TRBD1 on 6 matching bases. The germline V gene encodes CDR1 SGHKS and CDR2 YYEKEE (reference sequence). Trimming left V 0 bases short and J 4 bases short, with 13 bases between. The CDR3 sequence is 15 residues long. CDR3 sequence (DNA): TGTGCCAGCAGCTTGGCTCCAGGGGATGTCACTGAAGCTTTCTTT. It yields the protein CASSLAPGDVTEAFF.

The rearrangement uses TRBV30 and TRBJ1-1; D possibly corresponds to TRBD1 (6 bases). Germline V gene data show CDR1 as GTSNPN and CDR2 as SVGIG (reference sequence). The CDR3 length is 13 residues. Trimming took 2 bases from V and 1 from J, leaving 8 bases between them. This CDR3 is CAWSSDRNTEAFF. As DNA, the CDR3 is TGTGCCTGGAGTTCGGACAGGAACACTGAAGCTTTCTTT.

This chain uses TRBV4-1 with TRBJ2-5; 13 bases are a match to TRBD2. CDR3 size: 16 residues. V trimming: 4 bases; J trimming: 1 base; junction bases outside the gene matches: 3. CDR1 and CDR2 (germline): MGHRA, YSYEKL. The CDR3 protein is CASSLGTSGAQETQYF. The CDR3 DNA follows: TGCGCCAGCAGCCTTGGGACTAGCGGGGCCCAAGAGACCCAGTACTTC.

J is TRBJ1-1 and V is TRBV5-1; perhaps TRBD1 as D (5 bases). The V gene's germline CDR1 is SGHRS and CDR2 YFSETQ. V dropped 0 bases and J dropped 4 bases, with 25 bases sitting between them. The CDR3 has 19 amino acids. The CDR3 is CASSLGLRGTGTLRTEAFF. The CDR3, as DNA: TGCGCCAGCAGCTTGGGGCTTCGGGGGACCGGGACCCTCCGCACTGAAGCTTTCTTT.

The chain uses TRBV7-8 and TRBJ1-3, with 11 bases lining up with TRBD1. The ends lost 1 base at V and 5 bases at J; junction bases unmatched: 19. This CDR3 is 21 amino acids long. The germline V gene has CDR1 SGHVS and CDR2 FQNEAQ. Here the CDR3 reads CASSLDLLLTRGQGARNTIYF. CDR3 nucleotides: TGTGCCAGCAGCTTAGACCTCCTCCTCACACGCGGACAGGGGGCAAGAAACACCATATATTTT.

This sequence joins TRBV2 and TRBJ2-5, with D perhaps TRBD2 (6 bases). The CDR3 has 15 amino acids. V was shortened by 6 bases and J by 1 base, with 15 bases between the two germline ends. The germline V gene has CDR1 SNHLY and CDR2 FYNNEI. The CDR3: CASRWDSEIQETQYF. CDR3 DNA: TGTGCCAGCAGGTGGGACTCCGAAATCCAAGAGACCCAGTACTTC.

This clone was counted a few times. The CDR3 coding sequence is TGTGCCAGCAGTGACCTCCTCCGGGACAGGGTCGGCTACACCTTC. The encoded protein is CASSDLLRDRVGYTF. The V call is TRBV6-1, the J call TRBJ1-2; 9 bases agree with TRBD1. Trimming cost V 3 bases and J 8 bases; bases outside gene matches: 10. The CDR3 contains 15 residues. CDR1 MNHNS and CDR2 SASEGT come from the germline V gene.

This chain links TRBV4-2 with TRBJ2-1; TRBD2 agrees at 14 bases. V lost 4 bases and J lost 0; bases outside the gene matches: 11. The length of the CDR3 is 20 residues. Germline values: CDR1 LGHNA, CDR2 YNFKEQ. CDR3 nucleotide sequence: TGTGCCAGCAGCCGCATCACCGGGACTAGCGGGGGTAGCTCCTACAATGAGCAGTTCTTC. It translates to CASSRITGTSGGSSYNEQFF.

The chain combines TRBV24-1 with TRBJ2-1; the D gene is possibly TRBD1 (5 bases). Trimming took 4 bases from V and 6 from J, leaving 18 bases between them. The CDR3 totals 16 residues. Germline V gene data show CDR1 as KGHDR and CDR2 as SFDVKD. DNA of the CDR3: TGTGCCACCAGTGAGGTCGGTTCCGCGCAGGGCAATGAGCAGTTCTTC. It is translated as CATSEVGSAQGNEQFF.

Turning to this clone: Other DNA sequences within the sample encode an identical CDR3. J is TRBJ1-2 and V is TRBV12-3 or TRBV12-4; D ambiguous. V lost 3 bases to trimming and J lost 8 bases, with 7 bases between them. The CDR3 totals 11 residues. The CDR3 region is CASSLTGGYTF. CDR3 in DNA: TGTGCCAGCAGTTTGACTGGGGGCTACACCTTC.

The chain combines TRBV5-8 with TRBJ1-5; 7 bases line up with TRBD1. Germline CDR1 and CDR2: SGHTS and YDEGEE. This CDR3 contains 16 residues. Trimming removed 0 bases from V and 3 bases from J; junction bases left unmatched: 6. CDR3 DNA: TGTGCCAGCAGCTTGGCCCGGGACAGCTTCAATCAGCCCCAGCATTTT. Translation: CASSLARDSFNQPQHF.

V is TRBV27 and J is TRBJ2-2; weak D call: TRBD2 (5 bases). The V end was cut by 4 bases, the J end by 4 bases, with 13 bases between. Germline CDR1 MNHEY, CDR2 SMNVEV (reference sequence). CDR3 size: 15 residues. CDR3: CASSSSGGVTGELFF. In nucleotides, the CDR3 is TGTGCCAGCAGTTCCAGCGGTGGGGTCACCGGGGAGCTGTTTTTT.

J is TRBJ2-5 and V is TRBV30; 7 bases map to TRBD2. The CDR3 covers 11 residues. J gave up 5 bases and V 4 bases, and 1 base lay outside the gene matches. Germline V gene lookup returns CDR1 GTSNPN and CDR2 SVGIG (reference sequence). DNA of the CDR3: TGTGCCTGGACTAGCGGCGAGACCCAGTACTTC. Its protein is CAWTSGETQYF.

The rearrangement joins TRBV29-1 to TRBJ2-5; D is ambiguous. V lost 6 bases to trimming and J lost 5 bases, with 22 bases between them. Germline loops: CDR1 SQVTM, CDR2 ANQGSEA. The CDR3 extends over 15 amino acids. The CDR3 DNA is TGCAGCGTGAGGAACCCTGGGTACACCCCGGAGACCCAGTACTTC. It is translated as CSVRNPGYTPETQYF.